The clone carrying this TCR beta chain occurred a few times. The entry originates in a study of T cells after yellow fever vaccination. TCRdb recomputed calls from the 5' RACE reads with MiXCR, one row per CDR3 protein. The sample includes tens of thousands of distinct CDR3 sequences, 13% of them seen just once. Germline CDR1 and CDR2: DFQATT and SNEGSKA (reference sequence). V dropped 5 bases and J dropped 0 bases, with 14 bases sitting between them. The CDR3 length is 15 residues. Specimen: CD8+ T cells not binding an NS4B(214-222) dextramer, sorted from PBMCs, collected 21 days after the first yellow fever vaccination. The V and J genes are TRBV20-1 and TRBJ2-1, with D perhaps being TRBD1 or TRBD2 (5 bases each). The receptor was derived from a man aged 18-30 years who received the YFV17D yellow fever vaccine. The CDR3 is CSAGAEGSSYNEQFF. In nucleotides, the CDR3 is TGCAGTGCTGGGGCGGAAGGGAGCTCCTACAATGAGCAGTTCTTC.